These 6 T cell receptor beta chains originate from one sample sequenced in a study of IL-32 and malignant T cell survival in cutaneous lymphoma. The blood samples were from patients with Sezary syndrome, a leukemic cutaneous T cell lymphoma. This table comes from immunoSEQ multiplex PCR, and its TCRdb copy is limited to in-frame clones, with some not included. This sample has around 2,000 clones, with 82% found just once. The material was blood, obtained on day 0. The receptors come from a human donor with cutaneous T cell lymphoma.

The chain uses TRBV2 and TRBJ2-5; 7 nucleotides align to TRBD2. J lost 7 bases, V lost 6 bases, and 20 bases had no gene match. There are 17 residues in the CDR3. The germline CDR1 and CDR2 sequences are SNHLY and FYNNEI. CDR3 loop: CASSDRAATSQEGTQYF. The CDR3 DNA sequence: TGTGCCAGCAGCGACCGGGCCGCGACTAGCCAAGAGGGGACCCAGTACTTC.

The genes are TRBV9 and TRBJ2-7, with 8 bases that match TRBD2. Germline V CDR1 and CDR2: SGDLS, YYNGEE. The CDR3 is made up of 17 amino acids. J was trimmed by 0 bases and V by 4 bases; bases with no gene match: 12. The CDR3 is CASSPQGERGTSYEQYF. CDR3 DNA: TGTGCCAGCAGCCCCCAGGGCGAGCGGGGGACCTCCTACGAGCAGTACTTC.

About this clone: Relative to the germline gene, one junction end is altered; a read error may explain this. This CDR3 is CTSSVFAGVMDEQFF. The CDR3, as DNA: TGTACCAGCAGTGTCTTTGCGGGAGTCATGGATGAGCAGTTCTTC. The gene calls are TRBV2 and TRBJ2-1; 7 bases line up with TRBD2. Germline V gives CDR1 SNHLY, CDR2 FYNNEI. CDR3 length: 15 residues.

The DNA of the CDR3 is TGTGCCAGCAGCTTAGCGGGGCGGCAAGAGACCCAGTACTTC. It codes for CASSLAGRQETQYF. The chain recombines TRBV7-9 with TRBJ2-5; a possible D gene is TRBD1 (5 bases). From germline, CDR1 is SEHNR and CDR2 FQNEAQ (reference sequence). This CDR3 comprises 14 residues. V lost 0 bases, J lost 2 bases, and 7 bases lay in between.

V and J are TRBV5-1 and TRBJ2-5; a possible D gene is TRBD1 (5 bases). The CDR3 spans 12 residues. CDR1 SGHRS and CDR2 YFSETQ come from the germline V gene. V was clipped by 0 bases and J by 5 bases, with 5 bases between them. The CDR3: CASSLEGETQYF. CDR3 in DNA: TGCGCCAGCAGCTTGGAGGGGGAGACCCAGTACTTC. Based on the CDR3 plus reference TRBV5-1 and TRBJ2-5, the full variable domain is KAGVTQTPRYLIKTRGQQVTLSCSPISGHRSVSWYQQTPGQGLQFLFEYFSETQRNKGNFPGRFSGRQFSNSRSEMNVSTLELGDSALYLCASSLEGETQYFGPGTRLLVL.

The CDR3 nucleotides are TGTGCCAGCAGAAGGGGGAATGAGCAGTTCTTC. Translated: CASRRGNEQFF. The J gene is TRBJ2-1, the V gene TRBV6-1; tentative D call: TRBD1 (6 bases). The V end lost 6 bases, the J end lost 7 bases, and 7 bases lay between the germline ends. The CDR3 consists of 11 residues. Per germline, CDR1 MNHNS and CDR2 SASEGT.